This T cell receptor beta chain was profiled in a study of preoperative IRX-2 immunotherapy in early breast cancer. Stated treatment: preoperative locoregional IRX-2 cytokine immunotherapy. Patients received preoperative, locoregional IRX-2 cytokine immunotherapy in a phase Ib study. This CDR3 is 19 amino acids long. V lost 3 bases to trimming and J lost 2 bases, with 26 bases between them. Germline V CDR1 and CDR2: SGHNT, YENEEA. Method: immunoSEQ multiplex PCR; TCRdb's copy keeps in-frame clones and lacks some. Of 3,000 to 3,500 clones in the sample, 71% were seen once. The sequences come from tumor tissue, collected after IRX-2 immunotherapy. This TCR derives from a human donor with breast cancer. The chain uses TRBV11-3 and TRBJ2-7; the D gene is possibly TRBD1 (5 bases). The CDR3, as DNA: TGTGCCAGCAGCTTGCGTTTAGCCGGTCCTACAGGTGGGACCTACGAGCAGTACTTC. This codes for CASSLRLAGPTGGTYEQYF.